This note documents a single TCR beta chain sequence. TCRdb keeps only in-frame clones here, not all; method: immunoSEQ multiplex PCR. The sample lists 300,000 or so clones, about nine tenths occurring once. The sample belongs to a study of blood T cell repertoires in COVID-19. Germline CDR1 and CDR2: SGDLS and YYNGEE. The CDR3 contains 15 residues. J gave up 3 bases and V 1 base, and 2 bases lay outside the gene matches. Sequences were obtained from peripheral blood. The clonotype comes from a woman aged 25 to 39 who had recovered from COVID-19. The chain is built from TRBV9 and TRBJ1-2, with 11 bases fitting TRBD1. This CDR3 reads CASSVLGQGDYGYTF. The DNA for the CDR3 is TGTGCCAGCAGCGTATTGGGACAGGGGGACTATGGCTACACCTTC.